The text below deals with one T cell receptor beta chain. Its antigen is currently unknown. The CDR3 totals 14 residues. V lost 0 bases, J lost 8 bases, and 13 bases lay in between. The germline gives CDR1 LGHNA, CDR2 YNFKEQ. These data belong to a study of cytomegalovirus exposure and HLA in healthy donors. Points from the study as a whole: Diagnosis of cytomegalovirus status made by the classifier reportedly showed high specificity and sensitivity. That first-cohort TCR clusters tended to co-occur in the roughly 130 validation repertoires was found in a later analysis.

TCRdb's table, derived via immunoSEQ multiplex PCR, lists solely in-frame clones and lacks some. The sample includes 220,000 or so clones, approximately 82% of them seen just once. Sequenced: PBMCs. This TCR was sampled from a woman aged 18 to 35 in good health and CMV-seronegative. V and J are TRBV4-2 and TRBJ1-1, with D possibly TRBD1 on 5 matching bases. CDR3 nucleotides: TGTGCCAGCAGCCAAGAGGGAGAGGGGCCGGAAGCTTTCTTT. Its protein is CASSQEGEGPEAFF.